This TCR beta chain was observed in a study of metastatic and nonmetastatic thyroid tumors. Overall study findings and caveats: TCR beta diversity was reportedly significantly higher in malignant thyroid tumors than benign nodules, in blood and tumor.

Among the patients, none had received any treatment before thyroid surgery. TCRdb used MiXCR to call clones anew from the PCR reads. The repertoire holds about 32,000 clones, with 7% to 9% as singletons. The sample holds many counts of this clone. The antigen is undetermined. What was sequenced was blood. The TCR was taken from a female donor with papillary thyroid cancer or a benign thyroid nodule (not recorded which). Some clones in this sample may be carry-over from other donors' samples.

CDR3 coding DNA: TGTGCCACCACCCCAGGCAGGGGGATAGATACGCAGTATTTT. Its translation is CATTPGRGIDTQYF. The chain is built from TRBV24-1 and TRBJ2-3, with 7 bases identical to TRBD1. Trimming cost V 8 bases and J 5 bases; bases outside gene matches: 9. The CDR3 length is 14 residues. Per germline, CDR1 KGHDR and CDR2 SFDVKD.